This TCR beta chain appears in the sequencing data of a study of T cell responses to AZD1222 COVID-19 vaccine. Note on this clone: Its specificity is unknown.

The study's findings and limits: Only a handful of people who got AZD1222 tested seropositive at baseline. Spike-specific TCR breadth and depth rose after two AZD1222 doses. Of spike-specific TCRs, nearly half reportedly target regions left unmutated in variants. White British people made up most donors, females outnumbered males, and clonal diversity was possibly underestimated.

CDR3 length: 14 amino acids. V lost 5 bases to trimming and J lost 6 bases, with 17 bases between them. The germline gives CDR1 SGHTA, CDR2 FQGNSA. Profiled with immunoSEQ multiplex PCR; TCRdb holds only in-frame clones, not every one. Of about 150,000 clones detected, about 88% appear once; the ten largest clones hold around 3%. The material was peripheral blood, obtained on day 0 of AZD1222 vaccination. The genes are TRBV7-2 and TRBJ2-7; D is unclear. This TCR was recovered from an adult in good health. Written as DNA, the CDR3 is TGTGCCAGCAGCCCAACCTATGGGGTAGGCGAGCAGTACTTC. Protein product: CASSPTYGVGEQYF.